A selection of T cell receptor beta chains follows, all from one sample in a study of blood T cells in healthy people across ages. TCRdb independently ran MiXCR on the 5' RACE reads; one entry per CDR3 protein. The sample shows around 1.5 million distinct CDR3 sequences, around 59% of them seen only once. Sequencing input: blood. Every receptor here comes from a man aged 18 to 30 in good health. Each CDR3 is given with its conserved first and last residue. The order of the fields is CDR3 DNA, CDR3 protein, D gene, J gene, clone size, V gene. The D gene is left open where the match is weak. Only part of the rows carry a size: once, few, many, or a class if the clone is expanded.

CDR3nt: TGTGCCAGTGATGAGTTTGGGTACGAGCAGTACTTC; CDR3aa: CASDEFGYEQYF; d_gene: -; j_gene: TRBJ2-7; abundance: few; v_gene: TRBV7-9
CDR3nt: TGTGCCAGCAGTTTGGGGACAGGTCCGGAAAAACTGTTTTTT; CDR3aa: CASSLGTGPEKLFF; d_gene: TRBD1; j_gene: TRBJ1-4; abundance: few; v_gene: TRBV27
CDR3nt: TGTGCCAGCAGCCTGGGGGGGGAGATGAACACTGAAGCTTTCTTT; CDR3aa: CASSLGGEMNTEAFF; d_gene: -; j_gene: TRBJ1-1; abundance: -; v_gene: TRBV7-8
CDR3nt: TGCAGCGCCCCTAAGACTAGCAATGAGCAGTTCTTC; CDR3aa: CSAPKTSNEQFF; d_gene: -; j_gene: TRBJ2-1; abundance: -; v_gene: TRBV29-1
CDR3nt: TGTGCCAGCAGCCAATATTTCTCTGGAAACACCATATATTTT; CDR3aa: CASSQYFSGNTIYF; d_gene: -; j_gene: TRBJ1-3; abundance: -; v_gene: TRBV14
CDR3nt: TGTGCCAGCAGTTTAACCGCCGAGGGAAGCGAGCAGTACTTC; CDR3aa: CASSLTAEGSEQYF; d_gene: -; j_gene: TRBJ2-7; abundance: -; v_gene: TRBV12-3/TRBV12-4
CDR3nt: TGTGCCAGCGGCGGGCATTCTGGGGCCAACGTCCTGACTTTC; CDR3aa: CASGGHSGANVLTF; d_gene: -; j_gene: TRBJ2-6; abundance: few; v_gene: TRBV28
CDR3nt: TGTGCCAGCAGCGCGTGGGAGACTACAGCCGGGGAGCTGTTTTTT; CDR3aa: CASSAWETTAGELFF; d_gene: -; j_gene: TRBJ2-2; abundance: once; v_gene: TRBV9
CDR3nt: TGTGCCACCAGCAGAGATCAGGTCGGCCAAGAGACCCAGTACTTC; CDR3aa: CATSRDQVGQETQYF; d_gene: -; j_gene: TRBJ2-5; abundance: -; v_gene: TRBV15
CDR3nt: TGTGCCATCAGGGGCGGACAGGGGGCCGGAGAGACCCAGTACTTC; CDR3aa: CAIRGGQGAGETQYF; d_gene: TRBD1; j_gene: TRBJ2-5; abundance: -; v_gene: TRBV10-3
CDR3nt: TGTGCCAGCAAAATAGCGGGGACGAACACCGGGGAGCTGTTTTTT; CDR3aa: CASKIAGTNTGELFF; d_gene: TRBD2; j_gene: TRBJ2-2; abundance: -; v_gene: TRBV2
CDR3nt: TGTGCCAGCAGCTTAAGACAGGGGGACAATGAGCAGTTCTTC; CDR3aa: CASSLRQGDNEQFF; d_gene: TRBD1; j_gene: TRBJ2-1; abundance: -; v_gene: TRBV7-2
CDR3nt: TGCAGTGGCCCAAAAGAAGGCTACTCCTACGAGCAGTACTTC; CDR3aa: CSGPKEGYSYEQYF; d_gene: -; j_gene: TRBJ2-7; abundance: -; v_gene: TRBV20-1
CDR3nt: TGTGCCAGCAGCCATGGGACCGCCGAAGCTTTCTTT; CDR3aa: CASSHGTAEAFF; d_gene: -; j_gene: TRBJ1-1; abundance: few; v_gene: TRBV3-1
CDR3nt: TGTGCCAGCAGCTCCCCGGGACAGGGTGTTTGGTATGGCTACACCTTC; CDR3aa: CASSSPGQGVWYGYTF; d_gene: TRBD1; j_gene: TRBJ1-2; abundance: few; v_gene: TRBV5-6
CDR3nt: TGTGCCTGGAGTGTATTGGGCGGATATGGCTACACCTTC; CDR3aa: CAWSVLGGYGYTF; d_gene: -; j_gene: TRBJ1-2; abundance: -; v_gene: TRBV30
CDR3nt: TGCAGTGCTAGAGTGGTAGGACAGCCTTACACTGAAGCTTTCTTT; CDR3aa: CSARVVGQPYTEAFF; d_gene: -; j_gene: TRBJ1-1; abundance: -; v_gene: TRBV20-1
CDR3nt: TGTGCCAGCACCCAGGGGCGGGACGCAGGTTTCTACGAGCAGTACTTC; CDR3aa: CASTQGRDAGFYEQYF; d_gene: -; j_gene: TRBJ2-7; abundance: -; v_gene: TRBV6-1
CDR3nt: TGCGCCAGCAGCCAAGGTCCGGGAGGGAGCAAGGACAATGAGCAGTTCTTC; CDR3aa: CASSQGPGGSKDNEQFF; d_gene: TRBD2; j_gene: TRBJ2-1; abundance: -; v_gene: TRBV4-1
CDR3nt: TGTGCCAGCCGGTTCTGGCGGGATGAGCAGTTCTTC; CDR3aa: CASRFWRDEQFF; d_gene: -; j_gene: TRBJ2-1; abundance: -; v_gene: TRBV2
CDR3nt: TGCAGCGTTGCACAGAGGCCCTACGAGCAGTACTTC; CDR3aa: CSVAQRPYEQYF; d_gene: -; j_gene: TRBJ2-7; abundance: -; v_gene: TRBV29-1
CDR3nt: TGCAGCGTCACCCGGGACAGGCGAGATGAGCAGTTCTTC; CDR3aa: CSVTRDRRDEQFF; d_gene: TRBD1; j_gene: TRBJ2-1; abundance: -; v_gene: TRBV29-1
CDR3nt: TGCAGTGCTAACCCTAGCGGGAGCTCCCAGTTCTACGAGCAGTACTTC; CDR3aa: CSANPSGSSQFYEQYF; d_gene: TRBD2; j_gene: TRBJ2-7; abundance: -; v_gene: TRBV20-1
CDR3nt: TGTGCCAGCAGTTCGTTCCGGGACAGGGAGTTCTTC; CDR3aa: CASSSFRDREFF; d_gene: TRBD1; j_gene: TRBJ2-1; abundance: -; v_gene: TRBV2
CDR3nt: TGTGCCAGCAGTTCGATAGCCGGGACAGGGGGCTTTTTAACGGGCAATGAGCAGTTCTTC; CDR3aa: CASSSIAGTGGFLTGNEQFF; d_gene: TRBD1; j_gene: TRBJ2-1; abundance: once; v_gene: TRBV27
CDR3nt: TGCAGCGTGGGGACAGGGGGCGCGTACACTGAAGCTTTCTTT; CDR3aa: CSVGTGGAYTEAFF; d_gene: TRBD1; j_gene: TRBJ1-1; abundance: -; v_gene: TRBV29-1
CDR3nt: TGTGCCAGCAGCTTGTCGGTTTCACCCCTCCACTTT; CDR3aa: CASSLSVSPLHF; d_gene: -; j_gene: TRBJ1-6; abundance: once; v_gene: TRBV12-3/TRBV12-4
CDR3nt: TGTGCCAGCAGCTTGTATGAGGTTACGGACTATGGCTACACCTTC; CDR3aa: CASSLYEVTDYGYTF; d_gene: -; j_gene: TRBJ1-2; abundance: few; v_gene: TRBV5-5